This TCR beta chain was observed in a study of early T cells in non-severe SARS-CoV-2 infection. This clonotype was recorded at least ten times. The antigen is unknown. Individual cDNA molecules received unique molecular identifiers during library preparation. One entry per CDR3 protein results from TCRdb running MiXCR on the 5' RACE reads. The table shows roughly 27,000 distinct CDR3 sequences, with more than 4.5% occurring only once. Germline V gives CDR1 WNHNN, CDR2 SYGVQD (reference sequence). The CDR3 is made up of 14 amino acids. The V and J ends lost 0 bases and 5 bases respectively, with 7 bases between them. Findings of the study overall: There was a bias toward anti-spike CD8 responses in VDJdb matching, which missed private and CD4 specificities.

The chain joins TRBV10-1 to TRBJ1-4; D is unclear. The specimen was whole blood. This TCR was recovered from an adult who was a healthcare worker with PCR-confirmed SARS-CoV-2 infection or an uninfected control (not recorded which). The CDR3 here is CASSESAGNEKLFF. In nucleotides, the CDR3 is TGCGCCAGCAGTGAGTCGGCGGGGAATGAAAAACTGTTTTTT.